One sample yielded the 8 T cell receptor beta chains listed below, sequenced in a study of T cells after yellow fever vaccination. TCRdb passed the 5' RACE reads through MiXCR, listing each CDR3 protein once. The sample carries roughly 300,000 distinct CDR3 sequences, roughly 8.6% recorded once. Sequenced here: PBMCs, sampled roughly 47 days after the first yellow fever vaccination. The receptor set was obtained from a man between 18 and 35 years old who received the YFV17D yellow fever vaccine.

This chain joins TRBV7-2 and TRBJ2-1; 9 nucleotides match TRBD2. The V gene end was trimmed by 2 bases and the J gene end by 4 bases; junction bases not matched to a gene: 6. The CDR3 totals 16 residues. Germline V lookup: CDR1 SGHTA, CDR2 FQGNSA. CDR3 nucleotides: TGTGCCAGCAGCTTACCAACTAGCGGGCCATACAATGAGCAGTTCTTC. It is translated as CASSLPTSGPYNEQFF.

This clonotype was seen more than once but under ten times. In nucleotides, the CDR3 is TGTGCCAGCTCACCACCGTCCAGGGGTATCAATGAGCAGTTCTTC. It yields the protein CASSPPSRGINEQFF. This chain connects TRBV18 to TRBJ2-1; D is perhaps TRBD1 (6 bases). V shed 0 bases and J shed 6 bases, with 12 bases lying between them. The CDR3 totals 15 residues. Germline-derived CDR1 and CDR2 are KGHSH and LQKENI.

V and J are TRBV12-3 or TRBV12-4 and TRBJ1-2; no reliable D call. Trimming removed 5 bases from V and 4 bases from J, with 11 bases in between. CDR3 length: 13 residues. For the CDR3, the DNA is TGTGCCAGCAGTCCCTGGACGGTCTATGGCTACACCTTC. The encoded protein is CASSPWTVYGYTF.

The gene calls are TRBV11-2 and TRBJ2-7, with 10 nucleotides matching TRBD1. This CDR3 has 18 residues. J was trimmed by 3 bases and V by 4 bases; bases with no gene match: 15. CDR1 is SGHAT and CDR2 is FQNNGV in the germline V gene. CDR3 region: CASSWTGTGVFSVYEQYV. CDR3 nucleotide sequence: TGTGCCAGCAGCTGGACCGGGACAGGGGTCTTTTCGGTCTACGAGCAGTACGTC.

The V call is TRBV7-6, the J call TRBJ1-1; TRBD1 agrees at 8 bases. V gave up 1 base and J gave up 5 bases; unmatched junction bases: 15. CDR1 SGHVS and CDR2 FNYEAQ come from the germline V gene. This CDR3 has 18 amino acids. DNA for the CDR3: TGTGCCAGCAGCTTAGTCCTGAAAGACAGGGGTGTTTATACTGAAGCTTTCTTT. Its translation: CASSLVLKDRGVYTEAFF.

In its sample, this clonotype was seen many times. The chain carries TRBV18 and TRBJ2-3; 8 bases line up with TRBD2. V shed 6 bases, J shed 2 bases, and the junction held 13 bases outside the gene matches. The CDR3 totals 17 residues. Germline V gene sequence: CDR1 KGHSH, CDR2 LQKENI. CDR3 in DNA: TGTGCCAGCTCTCATCTCCCAGCAGCGGGGGTCACAGATACGCAGTATTTT. It codes for CASSHLPAAGVTDTQYF.

In its sample, this clonotype was seen many times. V usage is TRBV7-2 and J usage is TRBJ2-3; possibly TRBD1 for D (5 bases). CDR3 length equals 14 residues. Deletions cut 0 bases from V and 3 bases from J, with 7 bases between. Per germline, CDR1 SGHTA and CDR2 FQGNSA. CDR3 in amino acids: CASSLARVTDTQYF. The CDR3, as DNA: TGTGCCAGCAGCTTAGCCAGGGTGACAGATACGCAGTATTTT.

J is TRBJ2-1 and V is TRBV24-1; unclear D gene. Germline loops: CDR1 KGHDR, CDR2 SFDVKD. With 3 bases removed from V and 15 bases from J, the gap between germline ends came to 11 bases. The length of the CDR3 is 11 residues. The CDR3 sequence: CATSDGGSWFF. The CDR3 bases are TGTGCCACCAGTGATGGCGGTAGCTGGTTCTTC.